The present TCR beta chain was sequenced within a study of CD8+ T cells in alopecia areata. In the study overall: Oral tofacitinib (5 to 10 mg twice daily) was administered to treated patients. Study results and limitations: Researchers say the link of baseline CD8+ expansion to response remains uncertain, with one nonresponder. Relative to normal scalp, lesional scalp, especially alopecia totalis/universalis, showed higher clonality.

Following extraction, RNA underwent reverse transcription to cDNA, which served as the sequencing template. TCRdb keeps only in-frame clones here, not all; method: immunoSEQ multiplex PCR. The profile covers 150,000 to 250,000 clones, with roughly 50% appearing a single time and about 5.1% taken by the ten largest. With respect to this clone: Its target is not known. Given a far larger clone just one base away, this is likely a sequencing read error.

The CDR3 is made up of 14 amino acids. CDR1 and CDR2 from the germline V gene are SGHRS and YFSETQ. As for treatment: oral pan-JAK inhibitor, 5-10 mg twice daily. It was from alopecia areata patients that lesional scalp punch biopsies and peripheral blood were collected. This specimen consisted of CD4+ T cells sorted from blood, obtained at week 24, from a patient treated with tofacitinib. This chain joins TRBV5-1 and TRBJ2-7; 8 nucleotides align to TRBD1. This TCR derives from a human donor with alopecia areata. CDR3 residues: CASSQDTGGREQCF. CDR3 coding DNA: TGCGCCAGCAGCCAAGATACAGGGGGACGCGAGCAGTGCTTC.